The 21 T cell receptor beta chains reported below all come from one sample, sequenced in a study of vaccination effects on CD4 cells after COVID-19. These receptors' targets are unknown. The ViraFEST assay expanded antigen-specific CD4+ T cells with viral peptide pools before sequencing. The culture ran for roughly 10 days before CD4+ T cells were isolated. Method: immunoSEQ multiplex PCR; TCRdb's copy keeps in-frame clones and lacks some. The data show tens of thousands of clones, roughly 80% seen once. The sample was CD4+ T cells from PBMCs cultured with HCoV-229E spike peptides, taken before COVID-19 vaccination. The receptors derive from a human donor who received a COVID-19 vaccine.

This clone was detected only a few times. This chain connects TRBV7-6 to TRBJ1-4; tentative D call: TRBD1 (5 bases). Germline loops: CDR1 SGHVS, CDR2 FNYEAQ. This CDR3 is built from 15 residues. V was cut by 4 bases and J by 5 bases, with 14 bases left in between. The CDR3 bases are TGTGCCAGCAGCTCGACCGGGGGGGTAAATGAAAAACTGTTTTTT. This codes for CASSSTGGVNEKLFF.

This clone has only a few counts. J is TRBJ1-5 and V is TRBV4-3; 7 nucleotides agree with TRBD1. Germline V gene data show CDR1 as LGHNA and CDR2 as YSLEER. This CDR3 contains 14 residues. V shed 4 bases and J 2 bases; nucleotides not matched to a gene: 2. The CDR3 loop is CASSPGTGNQPQHF. Here the CDR3 DNA reads TGCGCCAGCAGCCCCGGGACAGGCAATCAGCCCCAGCATTTT.

V usage is TRBV5-4 and J usage is TRBJ2-3; no reliable D call. V was pared by 4 bases and J by 0 bases, with 9 bases between. Germline CDR1 SGHNT, CDR2 YYREEE (reference sequence). This CDR3 contains 14 residues. The CDR3 region is CASSTFTSTDTQYF. The CDR3 nucleotides are TGTGCCAGCAGCACTTTCACCAGCACAGATACGCAGTATTTT.

The chain is built from TRBV15 and TRBJ2-5; 11 positions agree with TRBD2. CDR3 length: 14 amino acids. Germline V CDR1 and CDR2: LNHNV, YYDKDF (reference sequence). V dropped 5 bases and J dropped 5; count of bases not matched to a gene: 4. The CDR3 protein is CATSGTSGGETQYF. The CDR3 DNA reads TGTGCCACCAGCGGTACTAGCGGGGGTGAGACCCAGTACTTC.

The chain has TRBV30 and TRBJ1-6; tentative D call: TRBD1 (5 bases). This CDR3 spans 15 amino acids. CDR1 and CDR2 (germline): GTSNPN, SVGIG (reference sequence). Trimming left V 0 bases short and J 7 bases short, with 13 bases between. CDR3: CAWSVSGWGNSPLHF. CDR3 bases: TGTGCCTGGAGTGTATCAGGATGGGGGAATTCACCCCTCCACTTT.

The rearrangement links TRBV7-2 to TRBJ2-3; the D gene is possibly TRBD2 (6 bases). Germline V lookup: CDR1 SGHTA, CDR2 FQGNSA. This CDR3 comprises 13 residues. Trimming left V 3 bases short and J 2 bases short, with 6 bases between. As DNA, the CDR3 is TGTGCCAGCAGCTTGGGACTCACAGATACGCAGTATTTT. It yields the protein CASSLGLTDTQYF.

This clone turned up a few times. This chain uses TRBV5-4 with TRBJ2-2, with 10 bases matching TRBD1. This CDR3 spans 16 amino acids. Per the germline V gene, CDR1 is SGHNT and CDR2 is YYREEE (reference sequence). V trimming: 5 bases; J trimming: 1 base; junction bases outside the gene matches: 5. The CDR3 loop is CASRTGGAGNTGELFF. CDR3 sequence (DNA): TGTGCCAGCAGGACAGGGGGCGCGGGGAACACCGGGGAGCTGTTTTTT.

The rearrangement joins TRBV10-2 to TRBJ1-6, with D perhaps matching TRBD1 (6 bases). Germline assignment: CDR1 WSHSY and CDR2 SAAADI. CDR3 length: 15 amino acids. Trimming took off 6 bases at V and 6 bases at J, with 15 bases between the two ends. CDR3 loop: CASRGDIRGNSPLHF. The DNA for the CDR3 is TGCGCCAGCAGGGGGGACATAAGAGGTAATTCACCCCTCCACTTT.

The rearrangement links TRBV6-6 to TRBJ1-6, with D perhaps TRBD1 (5 bases). This CDR3 region has 14 residues. Trimming took 4 bases from V and 7 from J, leaving 11 bases between them. Germline V gene lookup returns CDR1 MNHNY and CDR2 SVGAGI (reference sequence). The CDR3 nucleotides read TGTGCCAGCAGTTTGGGGCAGGCCAATTCACCCCTCCACTTT. This encodes CASSLGQANSPLHF.

The rearrangement joins TRBV9 to TRBJ1-2; 10 bases match TRBD1. The germline CDR1 and CDR2 sequences are SGDLS and YYNGEE. After removal of 4 bases from V and 1 base from J, the junction contained 4 bases not matched to a gene. This CDR3 spans 15 amino acids. This chain's CDR3 is CASSPRDRGNYGYTF. In DNA, the CDR3 is TGTGCCAGCAGCCCCCGGGACAGGGGTAACTATGGCTACACCTTC.

The rearrangement uses TRBV7-8 and TRBJ2-1; D perhaps matches TRBD2 (8 bases). V lost 2 bases and J 4 bases, leaving 15 bases between the germline ends. The germline V gene encodes CDR1 SGHVS and CDR2 FQNEAQ. CDR3 length equals 16 residues. The DNA for the CDR3 is TGTGCCAGCAGCTTATTTAGCGGGACAGAGTACAATGAGCAGTTCTTC. This translates into CASSLFSGTEYNEQFF.

The chain combines TRBV3-1 (or the pseudogene TRBV3-2) with TRBJ1-2; the match to TRBD1 covers 9 bases. V shed 3 bases, J shed 5 bases, and the junction held 4 bases outside the gene matches. The CDR3 consists of 14 residues. The germline gives CDR1 LGHDT, CDR2 YNNKEL (reference sequence). In nucleotides, the CDR3 is TGTGCCAGCAGCCAGGACAGGGGAGTGTATGGCTACACCTTC. This codes for CASSQDRGVYGYTF.

In regard to this clone: Other DNA sequences in this specimen translate into the identical CDR3. The rearrangement joins TRBV6-5 to TRBJ1-5; the D is unclear. The V end lost 0 bases, the J end lost 0 bases, and 6 bases lay between the germline ends. The CDR3 runs 15 residues. Germline V gives CDR1 MNHEY, CDR2 SVGAGI. This CDR3 is CASSYSGGSNQPQHF. The CDR3, as DNA: TGTGCCAGCAGTTACTCGGGCGGTAGCAATCAGCCCCAGCATTTT.

The CDR3, as DNA: TGTGCCAGCAGCTCCGGGTCGTATCAGCCCCAGCATTTT. This translates into CASSSGSYQPQHF. The chain is built from TRBV7-2 and TRBJ1-5; D is uncertain. Trimming left V 4 bases short and J 5 bases short, with 9 bases between. Germline V gene lookup returns CDR1 SGHTA and CDR2 FQGNSA. This CDR3 region has 13 residues.

The chain joins TRBV5-1 to TRBJ1-1, with a weak D call TRBD1 (6 bases). CDR1 and CDR2 (germline): SGHRS, YFSETQ. The V end was cut by 0 bases, the J end by 1 base, with 7 bases between. CDR3 size: 14 residues. The CDR3 DNA follows: TGCGCCAGCAGCTTGGCAGGGGAGAACACTGAAGCTTTCTTT. This gives the protein CASSLAGENTEAFF.

The chain joins TRBV19 to TRBJ2-5; TRBD1 matches 9 bases. The V and J ends lost 6 bases and 3 bases, in that order; junction bases with no gene match: 8. This CDR3 contains 15 residues. Germline V CDR1 and CDR2: LNHDA, SQIVND (reference sequence). CDR3 in amino acids: CASRGQGRSEETQYF. CDR3 nucleotides: TGTGCCAGTAGAGGACAGGGGAGGTCAGAAGAGACCCAGTACTTC.

The chain couples TRBV18 to TRBJ1-2; TRBD1 might be the D (5 bases). Trimming pared 2 bases from V and 5 bases from J, leaving 12 bases between. This CDR3 has 14 amino acids. Germline loops: CDR1 KGHSH, CDR2 LQKENI. The CDR3 is CASSPGDSYYGYTF. Written as DNA, the CDR3 is TGTGCCAGCTCACCAGGGGACTCATATTATGGCTACACCTTC.

The chain combines TRBV30 with TRBJ1-1; no firm D call. The V end was cut by 4 bases, the J end by 4 bases, with 13 bases between. Germline CDR1 GTSNPN, CDR2 SVGIG (reference sequence). The CDR3 consists of 13 residues. The DNA for the CDR3 is TGTGCCTGGAAAAGGTTTGTCTCCACTGAAGCTTTCTTT. This translates into CAWKRFVSTEAFF.

The chain is built from TRBV27 and TRBJ2-2, with unresolved D. Germline CDR1 and CDR2: MNHEY and SMNVEV (reference sequence). V shed 6 bases and J shed 5 bases, with 19 bases lying between them. The length of the CDR3 is 16 residues. CDR3 bases: TGTGCCAGCAGCCCTTATAGGGCTGGAAAGACCGGGGAGCTGTTTTTT. Translated: CASSPYRAGKTGELFF.

This chain joins TRBV24-1 and TRBJ2-3, with D maybe TRBD1 (5 bases). The germline V gene encodes CDR1 KGHDR and CDR2 SFDVKD. This CDR3 region has 16 residues. Trimming left V 0 bases short and J 3 bases short, with 12 bases between. CDR3 in DNA: TGTGCCACCAGTGATTTGAAAGGGGTTGAAACAGATACGCAGTATTTT. Translating it yields CATSDLKGVETDTQYF.

This clone was seen just once. The V call is TRBV6-5, the J call TRBJ1-6; no definite D call. Deletions cut 8 bases from V and 0 bases from J, with 8 bases between. CDR1 is MNHEY, CDR2 SVGAGI, per germline. The CDR3 length is 14 residues. The CDR3 reads CASGTTSYNSPLHF. The CDR3 DNA is TGTGCCAGCGGAACAACCTCCTATAATTCACCCCTCCACTTT.